Included here is one TCR beta chain sequence, with context. The antigen is undetermined. The length of the CDR3 is 14 residues. The V segment lost 2 bases and the J segment 10 bases; nucleotides outside the gene matches: 8. The record originates from a study of blood T cells in healthy people across ages. Study-wide findings and caveats: Percentage of naive T cells showed a strong correlation with TCR beta diversity.

A sample-barcoded 5' primer and a J-beta primer mix were used in a second PCR of roughly 6 to 11 cycles. Every cDNA molecule carried a tag from a template-switch adaptor bearing 12 random nucleotides. Each sample provided no less than 2.5 million CDR3-containing paired-end reads. TCRdb ran MiXCR on the 5' RACE reads and lists one entry per CDR3 protein. Of over 600,000 distinct CDR3 sequences listed, 45% to 70% are singletons. The source is a man between 40 and 49 years old in good health. The chain joins TRBV12-3 or TRBV12-4 to TRBJ2-1, with 7 bases matching TRBD2. What was sequenced was blood. The CDR3, as DNA: TGTGCCAGCAGTTTAATCTTACGGCGGGGGGAGCAGTTCTTC. It translates to CASSLILRRGEQFF.